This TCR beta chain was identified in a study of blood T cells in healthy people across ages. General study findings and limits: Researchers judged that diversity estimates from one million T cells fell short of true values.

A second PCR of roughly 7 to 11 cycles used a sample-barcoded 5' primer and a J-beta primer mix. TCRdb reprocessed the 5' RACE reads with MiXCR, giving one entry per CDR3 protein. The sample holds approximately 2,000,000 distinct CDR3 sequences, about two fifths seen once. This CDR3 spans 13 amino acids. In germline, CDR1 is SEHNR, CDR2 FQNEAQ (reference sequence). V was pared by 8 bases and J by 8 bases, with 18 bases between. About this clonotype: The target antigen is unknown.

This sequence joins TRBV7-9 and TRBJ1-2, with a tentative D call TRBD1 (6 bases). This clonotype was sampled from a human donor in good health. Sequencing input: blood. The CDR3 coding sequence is TGTGCCAGCGCTGGGACACGGATCAAAGGCTACACCTTC. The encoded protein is CASAGTRIKGYTF.